One sample yielded the 13 T cell receptor beta chains listed below, sequenced in a study of blood T cell repertoires in COVID-19. Some clones are missing from TCRdb's copy, which holds only in-frame ones; the method was immunoSEQ multiplex PCR. The sample includes 93,000 or so clones, about 80% seen only once; the top ten take 12%. The sequenced sample consisted of peripheral blood. The source of these receptors is a human donor in a cohort sampled during active COVID-19.

The sample holds one count of this clone. This chain connects TRBV5-1 to TRBJ2-3, with 11 positions matching TRBD2. V shed 0 bases, J shed 3 bases, and the junction held 9 bases outside the gene matches. CDR3 length: 18 amino acids. Germline V gene sequence: CDR1 SGHRS, CDR2 YFSETQ. This CDR3 is CASSLGGTSGRVTDTQYF. For the CDR3, the DNA is TGCGCCAGCAGCTTGGGGGGGACTAGCGGACGAGTAACAGATACGCAGTATTTT.

This sequence joins TRBV6-5 and TRBJ2-7, with 9 bases identical to TRBD1. CDR1 is MNHEY, CDR2 SVGAGI, per germline. J gave up 4 bases and V 6 bases, and 7 bases lay outside the gene matches. This CDR3 spans 14 amino acids. The chain's CDR3 is CASRTGTGSYEQYF. DNA for the CDR3: TGTGCCAGCAGAACCGGGACAGGGTCATACGAGCAGTACTTC.

DNA of the CDR3: TGTGCCAGCAGCCAAGGCCTAGGCGGGGGGAGAACCGGGGAGCTGTTTTTT. This encodes CASSQGLGGGRTGELFF. The genes are TRBV4-2 and TRBJ2-2; TRBD2 aligns across 8 bases. The CDR3 has 17 residues. Germline V gives CDR1 LGHNA, CDR2 YNFKEQ. V lost 1 base to trimming and J lost 5 bases; unmatched junction nucleotides: 9.

The chain combines TRBV6-1 with TRBJ1-6, with 10 bases that match TRBD1. V was pared by 3 bases and J by 7 bases, with 0 bases of the junction left unmatched. CDR1 and CDR2 (germline): MNHNS, SASEGT. The CDR3 totals 14 residues. This chain's CDR3 is CASSEGQGNSPLHF. The CDR3 region has the DNA TGTGCCAGCAGTGAGGGACAGGGGAATTCACCCCTCCACTTT.

CDR3 residues: CASRALAGSLGQYF. CDR3 bases: TGTGCCAGCAGGGCGCTAGCGGGTAGTCTCGGGCAGTACTTC. This chain joins TRBV27 and TRBJ2-7, with TRBD2 matching over 8 bases. Germline-derived CDR1 and CDR2 are MNHEY and SMNVEV (reference sequence). The CDR3 has 14 residues. J lost 9 bases, V lost 6 bases, and 13 bases had no gene match.

V is TRBV9 and J is TRBJ1-3; perhaps TRBD1 as D (5 bases). V lost 0 bases to trimming and J lost 7 bases, with 20 bases between them. Germline V gene lookup returns CDR1 SGDLS and CDR2 YYNGEE. This CDR3 is 17 amino acids long. The DNA for the CDR3 is TGTGCCAGCAGCGTAGGGGGGTATGAGGGACTCGGCAACACCATATATTTT. The encoded protein is CASSVGGYEGLGNTIYF.

V gene TRBV28 combines with J gene TRBJ2-7, with D perhaps matching TRBD2 (6 bases). The germline gives CDR1 MDHEN, CDR2 SYDVKM. CDR3 size: 13 residues. V was shortened by 3 bases and J by 3 bases, with 9 bases between the two germline ends. Written as DNA, the CDR3 is TGTGCCAGCAGTTTGGGGGACTTCTACGAGCAGTACTTC. This codes for CASSLGDFYEQYF.

This clone was recorded only once. V is TRBV27 and J is TRBJ1-6, with a weak D call TRBD1 (5 bases). The V end was cut by 6 bases, the J end by 9 bases, with 24 bases between. Germline V CDR1 and CDR2: MNHEY, SMNVEV (reference sequence). This CDR3 comprises 17 residues. The CDR3 spells CASRPNPTVVASSPLHF. The CDR3 DNA follows: TGTGCCAGCAGGCCAAACCCGACAGTGGTCGCGAGTTCACCCCTCCACTTT.

This clone was detected once. The chain employs TRBV30 and TRBJ2-7, with 8 bases aligning to TRBD2. The trim removed 8 bases at V and 6 bases at J, leaving 12 bases unmatched. The CDR3 extends over 13 amino acids. The germline V gene encodes CDR1 GTSNPN and CDR2 SVGIG (reference sequence). CDR3 coding DNA: TGTGCCACTTCTAGCGGGCTATTGGCCGAGCAGTACTTC. It translates to CATSSGLLAEQYF.

The chain couples TRBV7-8 to TRBJ1-1; 7 positions match TRBD1. The CDR3 totals 16 residues. The V and J ends lost 1 base and 5 bases, in that order; junction bases with no gene match: 10. Germline assignment: CDR1 SGHVS and CDR2 FQNEAQ. The CDR3 nucleotides read TGTGCCAGCAGCTTAGAATCGTCAGGGGGTGGAACTGAAGCTTTCTTT. Its protein is CASSLESSGGGTEAFF.

This clone was seen more than once but under ten times. The V gene is TRBV12-3 or TRBV12-4, the J gene TRBJ1-1, with D possibly TRBD1 on 5 matching bases. Trimming took 6 bases from V and 6 from J, leaving 14 bases between them. There are 13 residues in the CDR3. CDR3 region: CASSPGGGPEAFF. For the CDR3, the DNA is TGTGCCAGCAGCCCCGGGGGAGGGCCTGAAGCTTTCTTT.

This chain connects TRBV4-1 to TRBJ2-2; D possibly corresponds to TRBD2 (7 bases). Per germline, CDR1 MGHRA and CDR2 YSYEKL. The V end was cut by 2 bases, the J end by 4 bases, with 14 bases between. This CDR3 is built from 16 residues. CDR3 region: CASSQIWGGGTGELFF. The CDR3 nucleotides are TGCGCCAGCAGCCAAATATGGGGGGGCGGCACCGGGGAGCTGTTTTTT.

This clone was recorded once. This chain connects TRBV9 to TRBJ1-2, with D possibly being TRBD1 (5 bases). The CDR3 spans 14 residues. The V end lost 7 bases, the J end lost 6 bases, and 19 bases lay between the germline ends. Germline CDR1 and CDR2: SGDLS and YYNGEE. The CDR3 DNA follows: TGTGCCAGCCGCAGGACCGGGGGGAATCATGGCTACACCTTC. Residues: CASRRTGGNHGYTF.